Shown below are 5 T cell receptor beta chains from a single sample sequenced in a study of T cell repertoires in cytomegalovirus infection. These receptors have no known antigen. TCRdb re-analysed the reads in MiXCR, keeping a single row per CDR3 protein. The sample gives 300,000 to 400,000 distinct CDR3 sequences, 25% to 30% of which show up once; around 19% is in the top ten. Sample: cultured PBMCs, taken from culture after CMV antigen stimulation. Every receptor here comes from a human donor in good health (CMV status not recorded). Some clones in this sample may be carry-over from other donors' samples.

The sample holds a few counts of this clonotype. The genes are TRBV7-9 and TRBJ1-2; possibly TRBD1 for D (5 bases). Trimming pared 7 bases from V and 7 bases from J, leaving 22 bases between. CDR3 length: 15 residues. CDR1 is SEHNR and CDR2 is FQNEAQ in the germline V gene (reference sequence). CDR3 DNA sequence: TGTGCCAGCACCCCTCCTTTCACGGGGGTTGCTGGCTACACCTTC. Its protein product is CASTPPFTGVAGYTF. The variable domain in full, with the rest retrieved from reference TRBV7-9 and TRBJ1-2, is DTGVSQNPRHKITKRGQNVTFRCDPISEHNRLYWYRQTLGQGPEFLTYFQNEAQLEKSRLLSDRFSAERPKGSFSTLEIQRTEQGDSAMYLCASTPPFTGVAGYTFGSGTRLTVV.

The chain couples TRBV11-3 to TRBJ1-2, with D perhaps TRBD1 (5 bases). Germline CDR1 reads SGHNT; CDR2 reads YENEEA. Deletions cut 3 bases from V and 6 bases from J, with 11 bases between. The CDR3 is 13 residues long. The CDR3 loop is CASSFTRGDGYTF. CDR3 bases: TGTGCCAGCAGCTTCACAAGGGGTGATGGCTACACCTTC. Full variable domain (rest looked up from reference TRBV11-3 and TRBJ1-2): EAGVVQSPRYKIIEKKQPVAFWCNPISGHNTLYWYLQNLGQGPELLIRYENEEAVDDSQLPKDRFSAERLKGVDSTLKIQPAELGDSAVYLCASSFTRGDGYTFGSGTRLTVV.

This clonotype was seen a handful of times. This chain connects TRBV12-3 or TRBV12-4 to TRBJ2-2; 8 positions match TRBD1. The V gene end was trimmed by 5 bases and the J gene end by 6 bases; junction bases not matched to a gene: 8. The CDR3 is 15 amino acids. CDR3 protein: CASSPWTGNAGELFF. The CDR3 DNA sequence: TGTGCCAGCAGTCCCTGGACAGGGAATGCCGGGGAGCTGTTTTTT.

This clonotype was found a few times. The CDR3 loop is CASRGTGGRGYTF. In DNA, the CDR3 is TGTGCCAGCAGGGGGACAGGGGGCCGTGGCTACACCTTC. The chain combines TRBV2 with TRBJ1-2; 12 bases agree with TRBD1. J gave up 7 bases and V 6 bases, and 3 bases lay outside the gene matches. The CDR3 sequence is 13 residues long. Germline V gene data show CDR1 as SNHLY and CDR2 as FYNNEI.

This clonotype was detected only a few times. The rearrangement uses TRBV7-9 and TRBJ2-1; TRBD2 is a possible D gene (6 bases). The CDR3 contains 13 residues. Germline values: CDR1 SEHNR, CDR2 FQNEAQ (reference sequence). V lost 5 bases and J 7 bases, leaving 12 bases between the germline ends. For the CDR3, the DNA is TGTGCCAGCAGCCCTAATGGGAGGAATGAGCAGTTCTTC. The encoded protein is CASSPNGRNEQFF.